The sequence of this T cell receptor beta chain was determined in a study of blood T cell repertoires in COVID-19. The data were produced by immunoSEQ multiplex PCR, yet TCRdb's version contains in-frame clones alone and is incomplete. This table has roughly 75,000 clones, 85% appearing once. The length of the CDR3 is 12 residues. V was cut by 5 bases and J by 12 bases, with 20 bases left in between. CDR1 and CDR2 (germline): GTSNPN, SVGIG (reference sequence). This receptor was obtained from a man in his fifties with COVID-19, enrolled during active disease. The chain recombines TRBV30 with TRBJ2-7; perhaps TRBD1 as D (6 bases). The sequenced sample was peripheral blood. CDR3 nucleotides: TGTGCCTGGGCCTTCTCCCAGGGGTTAGCGTACTTC. Protein: CAWAFSQGLAYF.